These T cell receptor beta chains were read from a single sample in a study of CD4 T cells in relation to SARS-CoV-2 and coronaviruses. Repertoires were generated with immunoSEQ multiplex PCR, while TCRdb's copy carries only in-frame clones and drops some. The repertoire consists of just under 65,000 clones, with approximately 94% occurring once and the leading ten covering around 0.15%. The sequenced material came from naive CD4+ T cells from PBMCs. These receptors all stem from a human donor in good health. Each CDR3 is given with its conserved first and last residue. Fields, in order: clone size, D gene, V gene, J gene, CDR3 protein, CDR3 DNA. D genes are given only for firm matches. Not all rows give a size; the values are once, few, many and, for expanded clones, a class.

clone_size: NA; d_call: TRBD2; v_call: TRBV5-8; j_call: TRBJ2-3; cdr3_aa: CASSLGAGGRTDTQYF; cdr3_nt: TGTGCCAGCAGCTTGGGAGCGGGAGGCCGCACAGATACGCAGTATTTT
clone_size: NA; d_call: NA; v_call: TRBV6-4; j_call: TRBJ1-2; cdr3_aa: CASSDSVRGGYTF; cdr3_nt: TGTGCCAGCAGTGACTCGGTCAGGGGCGGCTACACCTTC
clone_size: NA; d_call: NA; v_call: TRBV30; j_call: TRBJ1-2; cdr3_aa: CAWRGDGTGYGYTF; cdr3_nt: TGTGCCTGGAGAGGGGACGGGACGGGCTATGGCTACACCTTC
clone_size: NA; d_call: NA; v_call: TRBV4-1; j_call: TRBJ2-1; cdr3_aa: CASSQWARDNEQFF; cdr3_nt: TGCGCCAGCAGCCAATGGGCTCGGGACAATGAGCAGTTCTTC
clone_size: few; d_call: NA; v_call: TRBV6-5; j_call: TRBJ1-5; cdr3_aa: CASSYNADQPQHF; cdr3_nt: TGTGCCAGCAGTTATAACGCCGATCAGCCCCAGCATTTT
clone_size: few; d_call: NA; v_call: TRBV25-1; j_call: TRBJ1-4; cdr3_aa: CASRRQAREKLFF; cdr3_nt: TGTGCCAGCAGGCGGCAGGCTCGCGAAAAACTGTTTTTT
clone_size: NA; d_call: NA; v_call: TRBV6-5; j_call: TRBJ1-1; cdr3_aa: CASSLGGRNTEAFF; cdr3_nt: TGTGCCAGCAGCCTCGGGGGAAGGAACACTGAAGCTTTCTTT
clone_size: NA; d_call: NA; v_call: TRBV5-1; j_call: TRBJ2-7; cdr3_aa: CASSLTGTGEQYF; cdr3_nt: TGCGCCAGCAGCTTGACAGGAACGGGCGAGCAGTACTTC
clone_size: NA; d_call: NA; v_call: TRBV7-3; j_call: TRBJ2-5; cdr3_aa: CASSSDSLTQYF; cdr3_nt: TGTGCCAGCAGCTCGGATTCGCTGACCCAGTACTTC
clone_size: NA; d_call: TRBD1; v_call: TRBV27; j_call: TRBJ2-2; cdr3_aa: CASSLKGQGVLSTGDTGELFF; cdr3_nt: TGTGCCAGCAGTCTGAAGGGACAGGGCGTCTTGTCAACAGGGGACACCGGGGAGCTGTTTTTT
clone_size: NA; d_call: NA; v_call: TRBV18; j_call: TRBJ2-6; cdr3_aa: CASSPLAFRGANVLTF; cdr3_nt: TGTGCCAGCTCACCCCTTGCCTTTCGGGGGGCCAACGTCCTGACTTTC
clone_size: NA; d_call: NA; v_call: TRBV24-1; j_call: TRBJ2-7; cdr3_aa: CATSGSESYEQYF; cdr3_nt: TGTGCCACCAGTGGTTCGGAGTCCTACGAGCAGTACTTC
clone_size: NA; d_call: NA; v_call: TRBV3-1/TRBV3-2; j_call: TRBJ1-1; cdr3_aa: CASSQGGFTEAFF; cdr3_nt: TGTGCCAGCAGCCAGGGTGGGTTCACTGAAGCTTTCTTT
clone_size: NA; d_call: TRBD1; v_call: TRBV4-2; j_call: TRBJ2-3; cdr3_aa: CASSQPGRQGATDTQYF; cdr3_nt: TGTGCCAGCAGCCAACCGGGGAGACAGGGGGCCACAGATACGCAGTATTTT
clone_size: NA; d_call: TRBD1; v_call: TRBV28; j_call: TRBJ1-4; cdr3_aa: CASSSITGGTWEKLFF; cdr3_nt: TGTGCCAGCAGTTCAATTACAGGGGGTACTTGGGAAAAACTGTTTTTT
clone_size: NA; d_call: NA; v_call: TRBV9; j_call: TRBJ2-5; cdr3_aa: CASSARQGTRETQYF; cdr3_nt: TGTGCCAGCAGCGCCAGGCAGGGGACCCGGGAGACCCAGTACTTC
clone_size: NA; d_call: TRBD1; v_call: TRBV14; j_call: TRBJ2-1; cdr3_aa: CASSQVNGRGNEQFF; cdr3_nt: TGTGCCAGCAGCCAAGTAAATGGCAGGGGGAATGAGCAGTTCTTC
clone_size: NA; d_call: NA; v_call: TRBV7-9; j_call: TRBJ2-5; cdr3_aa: CASSRTETQETQYF; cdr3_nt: TGTGCCAGCAGCCGGACAGAGACTCAAGAGACCCAGTACTTC
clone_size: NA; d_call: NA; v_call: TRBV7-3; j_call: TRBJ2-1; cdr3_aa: CASSSKPLTPSWGYNEQFF; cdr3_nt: TGTGCCAGCAGCTCAAAGCCACTTACCCCCAGCTGGGGTTACAATGAGCAGTTCTTC
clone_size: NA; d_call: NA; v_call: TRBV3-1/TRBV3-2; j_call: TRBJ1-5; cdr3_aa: CASSQGGVSGGQPQHF; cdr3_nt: TGTGCCAGCAGCCAAGGGGGCGTGAGCGGGGGTCAGCCCCAGCATTTT
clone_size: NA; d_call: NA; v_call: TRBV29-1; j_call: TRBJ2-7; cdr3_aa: CSVETVYEQYF; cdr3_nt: TGCAGCGTTGAAACGGTGTACGAGCAGTACTTC
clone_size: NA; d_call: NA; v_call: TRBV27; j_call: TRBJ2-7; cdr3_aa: CASRSVGSVYEQYF; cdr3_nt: TGTGCCAGCAGATCAGTTGGTAGCGTTTACGAGCAGTACTTC
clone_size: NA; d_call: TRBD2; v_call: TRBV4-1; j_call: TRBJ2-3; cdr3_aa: CASSLPGTSFADTQYF; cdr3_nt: TGCGCCAGCAGCCTCCCCGGGACTAGTTTTGCAGATACGCAGTATTTT
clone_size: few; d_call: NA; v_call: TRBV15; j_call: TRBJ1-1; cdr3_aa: CATSKEGHYMNTEAFF; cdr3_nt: TGTGCCACCAGCAAAGAGGGACACTACATGAACACTGAAGCTTTCTTT
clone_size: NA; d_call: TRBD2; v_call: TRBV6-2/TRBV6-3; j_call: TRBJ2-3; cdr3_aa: CASTPGGLAPDTQYF; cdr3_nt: TGTGCCAGCACCCCAGGGGGACTAGCTCCAGATACGCAGTATTTT
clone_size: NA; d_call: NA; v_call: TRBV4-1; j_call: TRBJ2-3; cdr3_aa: CASSQGDSRNTDTQYF; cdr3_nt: TGCGCCAGCAGCCAAGGGGATAGCAGGAACACAGATACGCAGTATTTT
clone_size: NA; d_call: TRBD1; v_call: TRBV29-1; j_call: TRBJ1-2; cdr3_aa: CSSLGTDHGYTF; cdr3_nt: TGCAGCTCCCTCGGGACAGATCATGGCTACACCTTC
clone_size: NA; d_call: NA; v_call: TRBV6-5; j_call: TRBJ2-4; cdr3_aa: CASSYSSPSKNIQYF; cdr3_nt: TGTGCCAGCAGTTACTCGAGCCCCTCCAAAAACATTCAGTACTTC
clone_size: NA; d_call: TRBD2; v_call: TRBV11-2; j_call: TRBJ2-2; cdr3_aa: CASSLEARGTGELFF; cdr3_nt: TGTGCCAGCAGCTTAGAGGCGCGGGGGACCGGGGAGCTGTTTTTT
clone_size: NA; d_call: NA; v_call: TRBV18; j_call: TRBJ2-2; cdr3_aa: CASSPLVQGTGELFF; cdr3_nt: TGTGCCAGCTCACCCCTCGTCCAGGGGACCGGGGAGCTGTTTTTT
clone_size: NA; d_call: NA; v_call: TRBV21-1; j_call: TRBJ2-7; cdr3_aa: CASSKGIDGTEYEQYF; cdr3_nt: TGTGCCAGCAGCAAAGGGATCGACGGGACAGAGTACGAGCAGTACTTC
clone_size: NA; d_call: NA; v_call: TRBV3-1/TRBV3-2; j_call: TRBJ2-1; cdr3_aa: CASSQTSGASNEQFF; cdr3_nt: TGTGCCAGCAGCCAGACCTCGGGGGCAAGTAATGAGCAGTTCTTC
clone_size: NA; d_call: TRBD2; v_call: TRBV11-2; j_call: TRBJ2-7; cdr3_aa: CASSLAGGRAYEQYF; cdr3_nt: TGTGCCAGCAGCTTAGCGGGCGGGAGGGCCTACGAGCAGTACTTC